Shown below are 5 T cell receptor beta chains from a single sample sequenced in a study of Graves' ophthalmopathy and Graves' hyperthyroidism. The sequenced template was RNA, covering the TCR beta CDR3 region. First-round RT-PCR used HTBI primers; second-round multiplex PCR followed. One entry per CDR3 protein, called by TCRdb with MiXCR from the multiplex PCR reads. The sample yields about 1.2 million distinct CDR3 sequences, about two fifths seen once. The specimen sequenced was peripheral blood or thyroid tissue (not recorded which). These receptors were taken from an adult man with Graves' hyperthyroidism.

In its sample, this clonotype was seen many times. V is TRBV6-5 and J is TRBJ1-2; 10 bases map to TRBD1. Germline V gene sequence: CDR1 MNHEY, CDR2 SVGAGI. The V segment lost 0 bases and the J segment 7 bases; nucleotides outside the gene matches: 5. The CDR3 runs to 15 residues. The CDR3 coding sequence is TGTGCCAGCAGTTACTCGGGACAGGGGCTAGGTGGCTACACCTTC. Protein product: CASSYSGQGLGGYTF.

V is TRBV7-8 and J is TRBJ2-3; no clear D. The CDR3 totals 15 residues. V dropped 2 bases and J dropped 4 bases, with 13 bases sitting between them. Germline CDR1 SGHVS, CDR2 FQNEAQ. In DNA, the CDR3 is TGTGCCAGCAGCTTATCTGGCGGAGTTGCAGATACGCAGTATTTT. Amino acids: CASSLSGGVADTQYF.

Ten or more counts support this clonotype. The chain has TRBV13 and TRBJ1-1; possibly TRBD1 for D (5 bases). The CDR3 covers 14 residues. Trimming cost V 3 bases and J 1 base, with 9 bases left between them. Germline lookup yields CDR1 PRHDT and CDR2 FYEKMQ (reference sequence). The CDR3 sequence: CASSFGHSNTEAFF. For the CDR3, the DNA is TGTGCCAGCAGCTTCGGACACTCGAACACTGAAGCTTTCTTT.

This rearrangement joins TRBV11-2 to TRBJ1-1; unclear D gene. The CDR3 sequence is 15 residues long. Germline-derived CDR1 and CDR2 are SGHAT and FQNNGV. V was cut by 1 base and J by 6 bases, with 15 bases left in between. Written as DNA, the CDR3 is TGTGCCAGCAGCTTAGCTTCATCAGTAGTCGCTGAAGCTTTCTTT. Translated, it gives CASSLASSVVAEAFF.

This clonotype was counted many times. The chain links TRBV15 to TRBJ2-7; 7 nucleotides line up with TRBD1. CDR1 is LNHNV, CDR2 YYDKDF, per germline (reference sequence). This CDR3 contains 15 residues. The V segment lost 0 bases and the J segment 4 bases; nucleotides outside the gene matches: 6. CDR3 sequence: CATSREDRAIYEQYF. CDR3 coding DNA: TGTGCCACCAGCAGAGAAGACAGGGCTATTTACGAGCAGTACTTC.